This T cell receptor (beta chain) was documented in a study of molecular identifiers for immune sequencing clone quantification. The CDR3 is 12 amino acids. CDR1 is DFQATT and CDR2 is SNEGSKA in the germline V gene (reference sequence). Trimming took 1 base from V and 1 from J, leaving 5 bases between them. This clonotype has a count of ten or more. Its cognate antigen is unknown. Overall study results and limits: Clonotypes topping 20 RNA copies carried over 99% of effector molecules but under 1% of naive ones. Highly expanded clone sizes could be underestimated by identical TCR molecules that share a barcode. Investigators reportedly could detect spiked Jurkat TCR RNA from one cell among about a million naive cells.

As previously described, bulk TCR libraries were made using listed TCR primers. TCRdb independently ran MiXCR on the PCR reads; one entry per CDR3 protein. The sample consists of more than 300,000 distinct CDR3 sequences, about 22% of them appearing once. The clonotype comes from a human donor in good health. Some libraries in this study had Jurkat cell RNA spiked in. The chain couples TRBV20-1 to TRBJ2-7, with D perhaps assigned TRBD1 or TRBD2 (5 bases each). The sample comprised naive CD8+ T cells from blood, with Jurkat cell RNA spiked in. As to subset: FACS-sorted CD8+CD4-CCR7+CD45RA+ naive T cells. The CDR3 region is CSARGGSYEQYF. The DNA of the CDR3 is TGCAGTGCTAGAGGGGGGTCCTACGAGCAGTACTTC.